These T cell receptor beta chains were read from a single sample in a study of T-cell memory formation after mild COVID-19. Each CDR3 protein is one row after TCRdb ran MiXCR on the 5' RACE reads. This sample has about 440,000 distinct CDR3 sequences, with 20% found just once. Sequencing input: PBMCs or a T cell subset sorted from them (not recorded which). The source of these receptors is an adult woman who had mild COVID-19 (a few samples of this study predate the infection). Cell type and time point are not known. Each CDR3 is given without its conserved first and last residue. The order of the fields is V gene, J gene, CDR3 protein.

>TRBV6-5|TRBJ2-7
ASSYTNSGTGY
>TRBV27|TRBJ1-5
ASSLRDASQPQH
>TRBV7-9|TRBJ1-1
ASSDARRTGPMNTEAF
>TRBV27|TRBJ2-7
ASSLATHVSYEQY
>TRBV5-1|TRBJ2-5
ASSLVFEETQY
>TRBV9|TRBJ2-5
ASSVAWASRKETQY
>TRBV12-3/TRBV12-4|TRBJ2-2
ASSLERELF
>TRBV2|TRBJ2-1
ASSSSSGRRYNEQF
>TRBV7-2|TRBJ2-2
ASSPRHNPNTGELF
>TRBV9|TRBJ2-5
ASSLGELLSETQY
>TRBV7-9|TRBJ1-1
ASSLPGTARNTEAF
>TRBV7-6|TRBJ2-7
ASSLSGSRVYEQY
>TRBV6-2/TRBV6-3|TRBJ2-7
AAVRAGTGLNEQY
>TRBV20-1|TRBJ1-1
SARDTKDTEAF
>TRBV10-1|TRBJ1-4
ASSESQDREGEKLF
>TRBV4-1|TRBJ2-1
ASRFRSAHNEQF
>TRBV20-1|TRBJ1-5
SAMDIRGNQPQH
>TRBV5-1|TRBJ2-3
ASSPTDTTDTQY
>TRBV7-9|TRBJ1-2
ASSLVDRLNYGYT
>TRBV7-8|TRBJ2-7
ASSFRHEGTYEQY
>TRBV7-9|TRBJ2-7
ASSLLPSTGSSYEQY
>TRBV24-1|TRBJ2-7
ATSDRGIHSYEQY
>TRBV21-1|TRBJ1-6
ASSNIDASLDSPLH
>TRBV6-1|TRBJ1-4
ASRSRPTTNEKLF
>TRBV20-1|TRBJ1-3
SASGQGPSGNTIY
>TRBV6-1|TRBJ2-7
ASSYKIGVYEQY
>TRBV7-9|TRBJ2-1
ASSSSLTYNEQF
>TRBV4-2|TRBJ1-2
ASSQDFGGRSYGYT
>TRBV6-6|TRBJ2-7
ASSYSTGEQY
>TRBV7-8|TRBJ2-2
ASSRAAATGELF
>TRBV27|TRBJ1-4
ASSFPSGKLF
>TRBV5-1|TRBJ2-7
ASSLDGDKQY